The rows below give T cell receptor beta chains drawn from one sample of a study of blood T cells in healthy people across ages. MiXCR was run by TCRdb on the 5' RACE reads, yielding one entry per CDR3 protein. Of more than 650,000 distinct CDR3 sequences detected, about a fifth appear once; the ten largest clones hold roughly a fifth. Sequenced input: blood. These receptors were taken from a man aged 70 or older in good health. Each CDR3 is given with its conserved first and last residue. D genes are given only for firm matches. Clone size is not always given. Where it is, it says once, few, many or a class for expanded clones.

length: 15; D: TRBD1; V: TRBV7-2; size: many; J: TRBJ2-1; CDR3: CASSSGLAGGNEQFF; DNA: TGTGCCAGCAGCTCCGGGCTAGCAGGGGGCAATGAGCAGTTCTTC
length: 14; D: TRBD2; V: TRBV6-4; size: .; J: TRBJ2-1; CDR3: CASRSGIFSNEQFF; DNA: TGTGCCAGCCGAAGCGGGATCTTCAGCAATGAGCAGTTCTTC
length: 13; D: TRBD1; V: TRBV2; size: few; J: TRBJ2-5; CDR3: CASRKAGGETQYF; DNA: TGTGCCAGCCGTAAGGCAGGGGGCGAGACCCAGTACTTC
length: 15; D: TRBD1; V: TRBV5-1; size: few; J: TRBJ1-6; CDR3: CASSFRQGGNSPLHF; DNA: TGCGCCAGCAGCTTTCGACAGGGAGGGAATTCACCCCTCCACTTT
length: 14; D: TRBD1; V: TRBV12-3/TRBV12-4; size: .; J: TRBJ2-5; CDR3: CASGIRTGLETQYF; DNA: TGTGCCAGCGGCATAAGGACAGGGTTAGAGACCCAGTACTTC
length: 16; D: TRBD1; V: TRBV7-9; size: .; J: TRBJ1-1; CDR3: CASSPWSSTGVVKAFF; DNA: TGTGCCAGCAGTCCTTGGTCGAGTACAGGGGTCGTGAAAGCTTTCTTT
length: 16; D: .; V: TRBV27; size: .; J: TRBJ2-3; CDR3: CASSLIAGGSTDTQYF; DNA: TGTGCCAGCAGTTTGATTGCAGGCGGAAGCACAGATACGCAGTATTTT
length: 20; D: TRBD2; V: TRBV5-1; size: .; J: TRBJ2-3; CDR3: CASSWGGVGSKSFFTDTQYF; DNA: TGCGCCAGCAGCTGGGGGGGGGTGGGGTCAAAATCTTTCTTCACAGATACGCAGTATTTT
length: 13; D: .; V: TRBV29-1; size: few; J: TRBJ1-2; CDR3: CSVGAGLSYGYTF; DNA: TGCAGCGTTGGTGCAGGGCTTAGCTATGGCTACACCTTC
length: 15; D: .; V: TRBV19; size: .; J: TRBJ1-2; CDR3: CASSISSAFSYGYTF; DNA: TGTGCCAGTAGTATTTCGTCAGCGTTTTCCTATGGCTACACCTTC
length: 11; D: .; V: TRBV29-1; size: .; J: TRBJ1-1; CDR3: CSVPFNTEAFF; DNA: TGCAGCGTCCCATTTAACACTGAAGCTTTCTTT
length: 14; D: TRBD1; V: TRBV20-1; size: few; J: TRBJ2-4; CDR3: CSGKRQGTKNIQYF; DNA: TGCAGTGGAAAAAGACAGGGGACCAAAAACATTCAGTACTTC
length: 15; D: TRBD1; V: TRBV6-2/TRBV6-3; size: once; J: TRBJ2-4; CDR3: CASSAWRGTANIQYF; DNA: TGTGCCAGCAGTGCCTGGAGAGGGACAGCAAACATTCAGTACTTC
length: 14; D: TRBD1; V: TRBV20-1; size: few; J: TRBJ1-5; CDR3: CSARAGGAHQPQHF; DNA: TGCAGTGCTAGAGCAGGGGGCGCTCATCAGCCCCAGCATTTT
length: 13; D: .; V: TRBV12-3/TRBV12-4; size: many; J: TRBJ2-5; CDR3: CASSLTTGETQYF; DNA: TGTGCCAGCAGTTTAACCACGGGGGAGACCCAGTACTTC
length: 22; D: TRBD1; V: TRBV7-9; size: .; J: TRBJ2-6; CDR3: CASSPPDPQTGATSSGANVLTF; DNA: TGTGCCAGCAGCCCCCCCGACCCACAGACAGGGGCTACGAGCTCTGGGGCCAACGTCCTGACTTTC
length: 17; D: TRBD2; V: TRBV28; size: .; J: TRBJ2-5; CDR3: CASSPATSGRGGETQYF; DNA: TGTGCCAGCAGCCCCGCGACTAGCGGGAGAGGCGGGGAGACCCAGTACTTC
length: 15; D: .; V: TRBV11-2; size: .; J: TRBJ2-5; CDR3: CASSLRTAYQETQYF; DNA: TGTGCCAGCAGCTTAAGGACAGCGTACCAAGAGACCCAGTACTTC
length: 13; D: .; V: TRBV7-9; size: few; J: TRBJ1-1; CDR3: CASTLGGNTEAFF; DNA: TGTGCCAGCACCTTGGGCGGGAACACTGAAGCTTTCTTT
length: 15; D: .; V: TRBV5-1; size: .; J: TRBJ1-2; CDR3: CASSLNVRGAYGYTF; DNA: TGCGCCAGCAGCTTGAATGTTCGGGGCGCCTATGGCTACACCTTC
length: 15; D: TRBD2; V: TRBV12-3/TRBV12-4; size: .; J: TRBJ2-3; CDR3: CASTRTSGRTDAQYF; DNA: TGTGCCAGCACTCGGACTAGCGGGCGGACAGATGCGCAGTATTTT
length: 15; D: TRBD1; V: TRBV20-1; size: few; J: TRBJ2-5; CDR3: CSARVSGGGRETQYF; DNA: TGCAGTGCTAGAGTCTCAGGGGGCGGGCGAGAGACCCAGTACTTC
length: 16; D: .; V: TRBV21-1; size: many; J: TRBJ2-1; CDR3: CASSKYFGNGDNEQFF; DNA: TGTGCCAGCAGCAAATACTTCGGGAACGGAGACAATGAGCAGTTCTTC
length: 13; D: TRBD2; V: TRBV12-3/TRBV12-4; size: few; J: TRBJ2-1; CDR3: CASGLVNSNKQFF; DNA: TGTGCCAGCGGACTAGTTAACTCCAATAAGCAGTTCTTC
length: 13; D: .; V: TRBV4-3; size: few; J: TRBJ1-1; CDR3: CASSPAMNTEAFF; DNA: TGCGCCAGCAGCCCGGCGATGAACACTGAAGCTTTCTTT
length: 17; D: TRBD2; V: TRBV4-2; size: few; J: TRBJ2-7; CDR3: CASSQDLVLAGRYEQYF; DNA: TGTGCCAGCAGCCAAGATCTAGTCCTAGCGGGGAGGTACGAGCAGTACTTC
length: 16; D: .; V: TRBV6-1; size: many; J: TRBJ2-1; CDR3: CASSEEEGRGGDEQFF; DNA: TGTGCCAGCAGTGAAGAAGAGGGCAGGGGGGGCGATGAGCAGTTCTTC
length: 11; D: .; V: TRBV29-1; size: .; J: TRBJ1-2; CDR3: CSVYLNYGYTF; DNA: TGCAGCGTTTATCTTAACTATGGCTACACCTTC
length: 13; D: .; V: TRBV20-1; size: few; J: TRBJ2-5; CDR3: CSARDFRKETQYF; DNA: TGCAGTGCTAGAGATTTTCGGAAAGAGACCCAGTACTTC
length: 14; D: .; V: TRBV14; size: .; J: TRBJ1-3; CDR3: CASSQELRRNTIYF; DNA: TGTGCCAGCAGCCAAGAATTGAGGCGAAACACCATATATTTT
length: 14; D: .; V: TRBV6-5; size: .; J: TRBJ2-7; CDR3: CASRGQGFTYEQYF; DNA: TGTGCCAGCAGAGGGCAGGGGTTCACCTACGAGCAGTACTTT
length: 13; D: TRBD2; V: TRBV29-1; size: .; J: TRBJ2-5; CDR3: CSVASGKSETQYF; DNA: TGCAGCGTCGCTAGCGGGAAATCAGAGACCCAGTACTTC
length: 15; D: .; V: TRBV7-9; size: .; J: TRBJ1-1; CDR3: CASSLGILGYTEAFF; DNA: TGTGCCAGCAGCTTAGGTATTTTGGGTTACACTGAAGCTTTCTTT